The next 20 T cell receptor beta chains were all read from a single sample in a study of cytomegalovirus exposure and HLA in healthy donors. The PCR contained 60 Vbeta and 13 Jbeta primers. Data came from immunoSEQ multiplex PCR; TCRdb stores just in-frame clones and leaves some out. The sample includes 90,000 to 120,000 clones, more than 75% of them seen just once. The sequenced sample was PBMCs. The receptor set was obtained from a woman aged 45-60 years in good health and CMV-seropositive.

CDR3 residues: CASSLASGYNEQFF. In DNA, the CDR3 is TGTGCCAGCAGTTTGGCTAGCGGTTACAATGAGCAGTTCTTC. The J gene is TRBJ2-1, the V gene TRBV27; 7 bases fit TRBD2. Germline CDR1 reads MNHEY; CDR2 reads SMNVEV (reference sequence). The V and J ends lost 3 bases and 4 bases, in that order; junction bases with no gene match: 3. The CDR3 sequence is 14 residues long.

The V call is TRBV7-9, the J call TRBJ2-5, with D possibly being TRBD2 (6 bases). The CDR3 is made up of 13 amino acids. Germline V CDR1 and CDR2: SEHNR, FQNEAQ (reference sequence). V was cut by 3 bases and J by 5 bases, with 10 bases left in between. CDR3 in amino acids: CASSLGTGETQYF. The CDR3, as DNA: TGTGCCAGCAGCTTGGGGACTGGGGAGACCCAGTACTTC.

The J gene is TRBJ2-7, the V gene TRBV28; 11 bases are shared with TRBD2. Germline lookup yields CDR1 MDHEN and CDR2 SYDVKM. Trimming took 4 bases from V and 0 from J; bases not matched to a gene: 11. The CDR3 consists of 18 residues. This chain's CDR3 is CASSSSGLAGTFSYEQYF. CDR3 nucleotide sequence: TGTGCCAGCAGTTCTTCCGGACTAGCGGGTACGTTCTCCTACGAGCAGTACTTC.

This chain joins TRBV30 and TRBJ1-2, with D possibly TRBD1 on 5 matching bases. The CDR3 totals 15 residues. Germline V gene lookup returns CDR1 GTSNPN and CDR2 SVGIG (reference sequence). Trimming cost V 5 bases and J 6 bases, with 22 bases left between them. This CDR3 reads CAWLSRAGRIDGYTF. In DNA form, the CDR3 reads TGTGCCTGGCTGAGTCGAGCAGGGCGGATTGATGGCTACACCTTC.

The rearrangement links TRBV5-1 to TRBJ1-3, with 7 positions matching TRBD1. V dropped 4 bases and J dropped 3; count of bases not matched to a gene: 13. This CDR3 spans 17 amino acids. The germline gives CDR1 SGHRS, CDR2 YFSETQ. The CDR3 nucleotides read TGCGCCAGCAGCACGAAGACTGCAGGGGGGAGTGGAAACACCATATATTTT. Translation gives CASSTKTAGGSGNTIYF.

The rearrangement uses TRBV19 and TRBJ1-5; 7 bases fit TRBD1. The CDR3 has 22 amino acids. Germline CDR1 and CDR2: LNHDA and SQIVND (reference sequence). The V and J ends lost 4 bases and 5 bases, in that order; junction bases with no gene match: 29. The CDR3 bases are TGTGCCAGTAGTAAGGGTCCCGGGACAGAGCACCGAATGACGCTGATTCATCAGCCCCAGCATTTT. This encodes CASSKGPGTEHRMTLIHQPQHF.

J is TRBJ2-5 and V is TRBV27, with D tentatively TRBD2 (5 bases). Germline V gene lookup returns CDR1 MNHEY and CDR2 SMNVEV (reference sequence). Trimming removed 6 bases at V and 3 bases at J, with 17 bases between. The CDR3 has 15 residues. CDR3 in DNA: TGTGCCAGCAGCCCCTCCGTTCGGGGTGAAGAGACCCAGTACTTC. Translated, it gives CASSPSVRGEETQYF.

The CDR3 coding sequence is TGTGCCAGCAGGGACAGGGGGAGCAATCAGCCCCAGCATTTT. Residues: CASRDRGSNQPQHF. The V call is TRBV6-5, the J call TRBJ1-5; 10 nucleotides agree with TRBD1. The CDR3 extends over 14 amino acids. After removal of 6 bases from V and 1 base from J, the junction contained 0 bases not matched to a gene. CDR1 and CDR2 from the germline V gene are MNHEY and SVGAGI.

This chain connects TRBV19 to TRBJ1-1, with no clear D. From germline, CDR1 is LNHDA and CDR2 SQIVND (reference sequence). The V end lost 6 bases, the J end lost 3 bases, and 17 bases lay between the germline ends. The CDR3 has 15 amino acids. As DNA, the CDR3 is TGTGCCAGTAGCTCTGGACTGATGACGGACACTGAAGCTTTCTTT. This gives the protein CASSSGLMTDTEAFF.

V and J are TRBV18 and TRBJ1-2, with 9 bases matching TRBD1. The V gene end was trimmed by 0 bases and the J gene end by 8 bases; junction bases not matched to a gene: 7. The CDR3 sequence is 15 residues long. Germline V gene lookup returns CDR1 KGHSH and CDR2 LQKENI. CDR3 region: CASSPPHRGLGGYTF. The CDR3 DNA reads TGTGCCAGCTCACCACCGCACAGGGGGCTTGGAGGCTACACCTTC.

This clone was detected once. The V gene is TRBV7-3, the J gene TRBJ2-1, with a tentative D call TRBD2 (6 bases). Trimming stripped 6 bases from V and 0 bases from J, with 12 bases between. CDR1 SGHTA and CDR2 FQGTGA come from the germline V gene. CDR3 size: 15 residues. CDR3 region: CASRGEAGSYNEQFF. The CDR3 DNA reads as TGTGCCAGCAGGGGGGAGGCGGGCTCCTACAATGAGCAGTTCTTC.

The V and J genes are TRBV7-3 and TRBJ1-1; the D is unclear. Trimming left V 3 bases short and J 1 base short, with 6 bases between. Per the germline V gene, CDR1 is SGHTA and CDR2 is FQGTGA. The CDR3 has 13 residues. CDR3 in DNA: TGTGCCAGCAGCTTCCATTGGAACACTGAAGCTTTCTTT. Its protein product is CASSFHWNTEAFF.

V usage is TRBV30 and J usage is TRBJ1-2, with D perhaps matching TRBD1 (6 bases). This CDR3 contains 13 residues. Germline values: CDR1 GTSNPN, CDR2 SVGIG (reference sequence). The V end was cut by 4 bases, the J end by 4 bases, with 13 bases between. The CDR3: CAWTHRASYGYTF. The CDR3 region has the DNA TGTGCCTGGACCCACAGGGCCAGCTATGGCTACACCTTC.

The rearrangement links TRBV6-5 to TRBJ2-1, with D tentatively TRBD2 (6 bases). CDR1 and CDR2 from the germline V gene are MNHEY and SVGAGI. The V and J ends lost 5 bases and 3 bases respectively, with 14 bases between them. The CDR3 has 15 residues. The chain's CDR3 is CASSRLRDGYNEQFF. In nucleotides, the CDR3 is TGTGCCAGCAGTAGGTTGCGGGACGGCTACAATGAGCAGTTCTTC.

This clone was detected only once. The genes are TRBV19 and TRBJ1-2; a weak D match, TRBD1 (6 bases). The CDR3 runs to 16 residues. Germline V gene sequence: CDR1 LNHDA, CDR2 SQIVND (reference sequence). V lost 6 bases, J lost 0 bases, and 17 bases lay in between. CDR3 DNA sequence: TGTGCCAGTAGCCCTTCTACCGGGACATCTAACTATGGCTACACCTTC. It specifies CASSPSTGTSNYGYTF. The full variable domain, in which reference TRBV19 and TRBJ1-2 provide the parts outside the CDR3, is DGGITQSPKYLFRKEGQNVTLSCEQNLNHDAMYWYRQDPGQGLRLIYYSQIVNDFQKGDIAEGYSVSREKKESFPLTVTSAQKNPTAFYLCASSPSTGTSNYGYTFGSGTRLTVV.

The rearrangement links TRBV4-1 to TRBJ1-5; unclear D gene. V was trimmed by 3 bases and J by 9 bases, leaving 9 bases between them. This CDR3 comprises 12 residues. Germline V CDR1 and CDR2: MGHRA, YSYEKL. The CDR3 reads CASSQAAGPQHF. The CDR3 DNA reads as TGCGCCAGCAGCCAGGCGGCCGGGCCCCAGCATTTT.

The gene calls are TRBV29-1 and TRBJ2-5, with D maybe TRBD1 (5 bases). CDR1 and CDR2 (germline): SQVTM, ANQGSEA. V lost 6 bases and J 4 bases, leaving 18 bases between the germline ends. The CDR3 extends over 14 amino acids. The CDR3 region has the DNA TGCAGCGTCCCGGACATACTTAGGGGAGAGACCCAGTACTTC. This gives the protein CSVPDILRGETQYF.

The V call is TRBV11-3, the J call TRBJ2-5; the match to TRBD2 covers 9 bases. The CDR3 covers 14 residues. V was clipped by 3 bases and J by 5 bases; unmatched bases: 4. The V gene's germline CDR1 is SGHNT and CDR2 YENEEA. The DNA for the CDR3 is TGTGCCAGCAGCTTGCGGGAGGGAAGTGAGACCCAGTACTTC. It codes for CASSLREGSETQYF. The variable domain in full, completed from reference TRBV11-3 and TRBJ2-5, reads EAGVVQSPRYKIIEKKQPVAFWCNPISGHNTLYWYLQNLGQGPELLIRYENEEAVDDSQLPKDRFSAERLKGVDSTLKIQPAELGDSAVYLCASSLREGSETQYFGPGTRLLVL.

The gene calls are TRBV6-1 and TRBJ1-2; a possible D gene is TRBD1 (5 bases). The ends were cut back, 4 bases at V and 12 bases at J, with 15 bases in the middle. The CDR3 length is 12 residues. Germline loops: CDR1 MNHNS, CDR2 SASEGT. The CDR3 region has the DNA TGTGCCAGCAGTGGGGGACCGGGGGTAGACACCTTC. Translation: CASSGGPGVDTF.

The V gene is TRBV7-9, the J gene TRBJ2-1; D is perhaps TRBD2 (5 bases). Looked up from germline, CDR1 is SEHNR and CDR2 is FQNEAQ (reference sequence). The CDR3 consists of 14 residues. V lost 5 bases and J 8 bases, leaving 16 bases between the germline ends. CDR3 protein: CASSRQVLGDEQFF. CDR3 in DNA: TGTGCCAGCAGCAGGCAGGTCCTGGGAGATGAGCAGTTCTTC.